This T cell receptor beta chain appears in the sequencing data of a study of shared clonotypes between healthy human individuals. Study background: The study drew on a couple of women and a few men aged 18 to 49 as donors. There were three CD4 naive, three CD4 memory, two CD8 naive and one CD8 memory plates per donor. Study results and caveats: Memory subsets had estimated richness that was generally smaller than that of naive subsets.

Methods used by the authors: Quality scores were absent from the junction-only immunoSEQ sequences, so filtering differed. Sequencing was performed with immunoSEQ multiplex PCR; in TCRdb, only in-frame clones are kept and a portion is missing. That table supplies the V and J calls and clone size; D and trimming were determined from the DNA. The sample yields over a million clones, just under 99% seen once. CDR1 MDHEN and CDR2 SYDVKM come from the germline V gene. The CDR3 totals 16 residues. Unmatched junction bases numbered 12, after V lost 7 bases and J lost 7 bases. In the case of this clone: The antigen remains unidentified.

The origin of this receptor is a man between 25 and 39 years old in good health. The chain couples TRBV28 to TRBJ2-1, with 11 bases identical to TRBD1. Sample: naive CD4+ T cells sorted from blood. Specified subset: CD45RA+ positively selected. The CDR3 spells CASITIRDRGTNEQFF. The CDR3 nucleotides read TGTGCCAGCATAACCATTCGGGACAGGGGGACGAATGAGCAGTTCTTC. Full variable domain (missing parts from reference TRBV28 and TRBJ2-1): DVKVTQSSRYLVKRTGEKVFLECVQDMDHENMFWYRQDPGLGLRLIYFSYDVKMKEKGDIPEGYSVSREKKERFSLILESASTNQTSMYLCASITIRDRGTNEQFFGPGTRLTVL.